This T cell receptor beta chain came from a study of molecular identifiers for immune sequencing clone quantification. Whole-study results and caveats: Barcode collisions between identical TCR molecules could shrink estimates of highly expanded clone sizes. In naive cells, under 1% of molecules belonged to clones above 20 RNA copies, against over 99% in effector cells.

Germline V gene lookup returns CDR1 MNHEY and CDR2 SVGAGI. The CDR3 has 12 amino acids. Libraries of naive CD8 cells were prepared from about 20,000 to 1,000,000 sorted cells using 10%, 30% or 50% RNA. This clonotype was counted at least ten times. Its antigen is not known. Previously reported methods and listed TCR primers produced the bulk TCR libraries. MiXCR, applied by TCRdb to the PCR reads, yields one record per CDR3 protein. The data contain nearly 650,000 distinct CDR3 sequences, 25% of them singletons. The clonotype comes from a human donor in good health. Some libraries in this study had Jurkat cell RNA spiked in. The rearrangement joins TRBV6-5 to TRBJ2-1; 8 bases line up with TRBD2. Sequences were obtained from naive CD8+ T cells from blood, with Jurkat cell RNA spiked in. Subset noted: FACS-sorted CD8+CD4-CCR7+CD45RA+ naive T cells. CDR3 sequence reads: CAKRGGGVEQFF. The CDR3, as DNA: TGTGCTAAACGGGGGGGTGGTGTTGAGCAGTTCTTC.